This T cell receptor beta chain originates from a study of somatic mutations in cytotoxic T cells in rheumatoid arthritis. General observations from the study: Rheumatoid arthritis patients, but not healthy controls, exhibited increasing CD8+ clonality with age. Rheumatoid arthritis patients were compared with age-matched healthy controls, and their CD8+ T-cell clonality did not differ significantly. Within 8 of 65 patients, the single biggest CD8+ clone made up more than 20% of CD8+ cells.

About this clone: Its antigen is currently unknown.

V was shortened by 5 bases and J by 8 bases, with 12 bases between the two germline ends. The CDR3 loop spans 13 amino acids. Per the germline V gene, CDR1 is LNHDA and CDR2 is SQIVND (reference sequence). How the authors handled the data: Matching published virus-specific TCRB sequences was rare for patient CD8+ clones that were larger than 1%. Sequencing used immunoSEQ multiplex PCR; TCRdb keeps in-frame clones, though not all of them. V, J and clone size are taken as reported in that table, and D and trimming were inferred from the DNA itself. The sample shows thousands of clones, 79% of them seen only once.

The source of this sequence is an adult with rheumatoid arthritis. The genes are TRBV19 and TRBJ1-4; no clear D gene. The sequencing sample was made of CD8+ T cells sorted from blood. CDR3 sequence (DNA): TGTGCCAGTAGTTCCGGTTGGCAGGAAAAACTGTTTTTT. It is translated as CASSSGWQEKLFF.